These 15 T cell receptor beta chains originate from one sample sequenced in a study of beta chain features in type 1 diabetes. The sequenced template was cDNA made from the entire isolated RNA. Measured with immunoSEQ multiplex PCR; TCRdb has only the in-frame clones, and not every one. Of fewer than 650,000 clones listed, 15% to 17% are singletons. Sequenced input: naive CD4+ T cells from blood. The receptors were gathered from a man between 18 and 35 years old in good health.

This clone occurred a few times. V usage is TRBV18 and J usage is TRBJ2-7; D possibly corresponds to TRBD1 (6 bases). Trimming shortened V by 4 bases and J by 5 bases, and 15 bases separated the two germline ends. The CDR3 extends over 14 amino acids. Germline lookup yields CDR1 KGHSH and CDR2 LQKENI. CDR3 in amino acids: CASSQDSRVNEQYF. CDR3 in DNA: TGTGCCAGCTCACAGGACAGTCGGGTAAACGAGCAGTACTTC.

The chain is built from TRBV5-1 and TRBJ2-1; D gene uncertain. Germline assignment: CDR1 SGHRS and CDR2 YFSETQ. V lost 0 bases, J lost 8 bases, and 12 bases lay in between. The CDR3 consists of 14 residues. For the CDR3, the DNA is TGCGCCAGCAGCTTGGGTGGCAATAGGGATGAGCAGTTCTTC. This sequence encodes CASSLGGNRDEQFF.

In its sample, this clone was seen once. CDR3 loop: CARGGQGEKLFF. The DNA for the CDR3 is TGTGCCCGGGGGGGCCAGGGCGAAAAACTGTTTTTT. This chain uses TRBV30 with TRBJ1-4; TRBD1 might be the D (6 bases). Per the germline V gene, CDR1 is GTSNPN and CDR2 is SVGIG (reference sequence). The V gene lost 8 bases and the J gene lost 8 bases, with 15 bases spanning the gap. The CDR3 consists of 12 residues.

V and J are TRBV28 and TRBJ1-2; D is ambiguous. The CDR3 loop spans 13 amino acids. In germline, CDR1 is MDHEN, CDR2 SYDVKM. The V gene lost 4 bases and the J gene lost 4 bases, with 10 bases spanning the gap. The CDR3 loop is CASSSRGRYGYTF. The DNA of the CDR3 is TGTGCCAGCAGTTCCCGTGGCCGCTATGGCTACACCTTC.

This clone was seen only once. This same CDR3 is encoded by further DNA sequences in the sample. V is TRBV18 and J is TRBJ1-1, with D possibly being TRBD1 (6 bases). Germline assignment: CDR1 KGHSH and CDR2 LQKENI. V was clipped by 2 bases and J by 5 bases, with 9 bases between them. This CDR3 region has 13 residues. CDR3 coding DNA: TGTGCCAGCTCACCAAGGGGGGAAACTGAAGCTTTCTTT. It is translated as CASSPRGETEAFF. The full variable domain, its missing parts supplied by reference TRBV18 and TRBJ1-1, is NAGVMQNPRHLVRRRGQEARLRCSPMKGHSHVYWYRQLPEEGLKFMVYLQKENIIDESGMPKERFSAEFPKEGPSILRIQQVVRGDSAAYFCASSPRGETEAFFGQGTRLTVV.

The chain uses TRBV7-9 and TRBJ2-1; D is ambiguous. Trimming shortened V by 5 bases and J by 4 bases, and 15 bases separated the two germline ends. Germline loops: CDR1 SEHNR, CDR2 FQNEAQ (reference sequence). This CDR3 spans 15 amino acids. The CDR3 DNA sequence: TGTGCCAGCAGCCCCGACCGACGCTCGTACAATGAGCAGTTCTTC. It yields the protein CASSPDRRSYNEQFF.

V is TRBV18 and J is TRBJ2-7, with D maybe TRBD2 (6 bases). CDR3 length: 14 residues. Germline V gives CDR1 KGHSH, CDR2 LQKENI. Trimming stripped 4 bases from V and 3 bases from J, with 13 bases between. CDR3 bases: TGTGCCAGCTCACGCTTGGGGCGGGACTACGAGCAGTACTTC. Translated: CASSRLGRDYEQYF.

The CDR3 DNA sequence: TGTGCCAGCAGCTTGGGCAGCAATCAGCCCCAGCATTTT. This codes for CASSLGSNQPQHF. The chain combines TRBV13 with TRBJ1-5; D uncertain. The CDR3 is 13 amino acids. Trimming pared 3 bases from V and 1 base from J, leaving 4 bases between. Germline V gene lookup returns CDR1 PRHDT and CDR2 FYEKMQ (reference sequence).

This clone has only a few counts. The chain carries TRBV5-4 and TRBJ2-5; TRBD1 is a possible D gene (6 bases). The better agreement between TRBJ2-7 and the DNA end casts doubt on the J call. Germline CDR1 is SGHNT and CDR2 is YYREEE (reference sequence). The CDR3 consists of 15 residues. The CDR3 spells CASSSPGQSSYEQYF. CDR3 DNA: TGTGCCAGCAGCTCCCCCGGACAGAGCTCCTACGAGCAGTACTTC.

V is TRBV28 and J is TRBJ1-2; perhaps TRBD1 as D (5 bases). V lost 2 bases, J lost 4 bases, and 14 bases lay in between. Germline CDR1 MDHEN, CDR2 SYDVKM. The CDR3 sequence is 15 residues long. The CDR3 bases are TGTGCCAGCAGTTTACGCCCGGGACTGTTCTATGGCTACACCTTC. Amino acids: CASSLRPGLFYGYTF.

V and J are TRBV28 and TRBJ2-7; TRBD2 agrees at 8 bases. The CDR3 length is 12 residues. Per the germline V gene, CDR1 is MDHEN and CDR2 is SYDVKM. The V and J ends lost 6 bases and 3 bases, in that order; junction bases with no gene match: 1. Here the CDR3 DNA reads TGTGCCAGCAGACGGGAGGGCTACGAGCAGTACTTC. Translating it yields CASRREGYEQYF.

This clone was seen ten or more times. The rearrangement joins TRBV7-9 to TRBJ1-1; possibly TRBD1 for D (6 bases). The CDR3 sequence is 15 residues long. The germline CDR1 and CDR2 sequences are SEHNR and FQNEAQ (reference sequence). V shed 5 bases and J shed 0 bases, with 13 bases lying between them. This CDR3 reads CASSANRAMNTEAFF. CDR3 bases: TGTGCCAGCAGCGCGAACAGGGCCATGAACACTGAAGCTTTCTTT.

The chain employs TRBV5-1 and TRBJ1-1; D uncertain. Deletions cut 4 bases from V and 4 bases from J, with 14 bases between. The CDR3 extends over 14 amino acids. Germline V gene lookup returns CDR1 SGHRS and CDR2 YFSETQ. The CDR3 loop is CASSRWSPSTEAFF. In nucleotides, the CDR3 is TGCGCCAGCAGCCGATGGTCGCCGAGCACTGAAGCTTTCTTT.

The chain combines TRBV7-2 with TRBJ2-4, with D possibly TRBD2 on 6 matching bases. CDR3 length: 14 residues. The germline CDR1 and CDR2 sequences are SGHTA and FQGNSA. Trimming took 5 bases from V and 1 from J, leaving 9 bases between them. DNA for the CDR3: TGTGCCAGCAGCCCGGCGGGGGCCAAAAACATTCAGTACTTC. It is translated as CASSPAGAKNIQYF.

This clone showed up just a few times. The chain carries TRBV5-4 and TRBJ2-3; either TRBD1 or TRBD2 may supply D (5 bases each). Trimming cost V 4 bases and J 3 bases, with 9 bases left between them. The CDR3 sequence is 13 residues long. The germline V gene encodes CDR1 SGHNT and CDR2 YYREEE (reference sequence). The CDR3 is CASSQGPTDTQYF. DNA of the CDR3: TGTGCCAGCAGCCAGGGACCTACAGATACGCAGTATTTT.